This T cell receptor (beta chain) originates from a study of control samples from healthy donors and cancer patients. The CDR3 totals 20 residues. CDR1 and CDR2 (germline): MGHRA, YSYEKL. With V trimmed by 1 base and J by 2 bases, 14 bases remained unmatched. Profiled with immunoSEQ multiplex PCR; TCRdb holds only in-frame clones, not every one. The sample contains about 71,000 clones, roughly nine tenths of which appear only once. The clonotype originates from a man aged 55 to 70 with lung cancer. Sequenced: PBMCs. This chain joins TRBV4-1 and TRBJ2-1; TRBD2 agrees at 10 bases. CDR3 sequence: CASSQVGLGFSGGTYNEQFF. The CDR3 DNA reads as TGCGCCAGCAGCCAAGTGGGATTGGGATTTAGCGGGGGGACCTACAATGAGCAGTTCTTC.